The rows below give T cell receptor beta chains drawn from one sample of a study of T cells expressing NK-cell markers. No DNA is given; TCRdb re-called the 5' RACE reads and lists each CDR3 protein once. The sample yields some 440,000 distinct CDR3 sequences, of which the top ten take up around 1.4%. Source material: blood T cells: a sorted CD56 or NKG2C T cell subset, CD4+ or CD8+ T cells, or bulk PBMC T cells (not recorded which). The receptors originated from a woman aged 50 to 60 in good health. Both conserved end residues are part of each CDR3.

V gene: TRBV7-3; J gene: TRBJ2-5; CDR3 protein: CASSPEGIAVVAQETQYF
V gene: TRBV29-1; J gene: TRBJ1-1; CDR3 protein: CSVFGQGNTEAFF
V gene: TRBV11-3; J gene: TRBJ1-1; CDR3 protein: CASSFQTGRAFF
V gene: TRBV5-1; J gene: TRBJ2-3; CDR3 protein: CASSPLDSGRTDTQYF
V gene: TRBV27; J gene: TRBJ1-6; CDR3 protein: CASSLDRVGSPLHF
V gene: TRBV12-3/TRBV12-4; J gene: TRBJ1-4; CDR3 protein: CASSLQGTNEKLFF
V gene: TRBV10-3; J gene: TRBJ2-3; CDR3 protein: CAIRVAGGSTDTQYF
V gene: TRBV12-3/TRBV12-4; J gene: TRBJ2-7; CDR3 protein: CASSLGADSYEQYF
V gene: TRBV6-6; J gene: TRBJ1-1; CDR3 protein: CASSILDSWNTEAFF
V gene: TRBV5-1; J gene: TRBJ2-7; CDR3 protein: CASSLGRGQGPSEQYF
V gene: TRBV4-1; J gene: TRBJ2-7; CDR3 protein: CASSHSGNEQYF
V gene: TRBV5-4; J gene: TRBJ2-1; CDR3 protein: CASSLKSDYFNEQFF
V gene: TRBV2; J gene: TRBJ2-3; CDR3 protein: CASRKQNYRGDTQYF
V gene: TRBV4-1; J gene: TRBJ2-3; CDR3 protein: CASSHDRTDTQYF
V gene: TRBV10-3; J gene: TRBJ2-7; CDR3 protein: CAISESGGLADSSYEQYF
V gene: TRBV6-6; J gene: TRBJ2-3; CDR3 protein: CASSPNRGLAPDTQYF
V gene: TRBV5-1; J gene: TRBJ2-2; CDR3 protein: CASRSRGPNTGELFF
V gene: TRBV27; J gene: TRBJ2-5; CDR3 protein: CASSFSLLKTQYF
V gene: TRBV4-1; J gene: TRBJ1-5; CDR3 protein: CASSLQGRGGDQPQHF
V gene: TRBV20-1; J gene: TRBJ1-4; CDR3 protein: CSARGLDRVGEKLFF